This T cell receptor (beta chain) was identified in a study of CD8+ T cells in alopecia areata (dated 2018 in TCRdb). In terms of the full investigation: Treated patients were enrolled in an open-label pilot trial of oral tofacitinib at 5 to 10 mg twice daily for moderate-to-severe alopecia areata. Tofacitinib-treated patients had biopsies at baseline and at 4 and 24 weeks of treatment, with a later scalp biopsy in several patients. In both human patients and the C3H/HeJ mouse model, the study applied high-throughput TCRbeta sequencing to look at T cell clonal expansion in alopecia areata. Amplification of TCRbeta CDR3 regions was done by immunoSEQ multiplex PCR using 35 Vbeta forward primers and 13 Jbeta reverse primers. RNA was obtained with the PAXgene miRNA kit for fixed scalp, the miRNeasy kit for PBMCs, and the RNeasy kit for mouse skin. Scalp clonality was compared among normal scalp (n=4), patchy alopecia areata scalp (n=8), and alopecia totalis/universalis scalp (n=8). In treated patients, disease severity was measured using the SALT score, which gives the percentage of scalp surface area affected. Tofacitinib was given for 6 to 18 months, followed by 6 months of follow-up off drug to assess delayed response and recurrence. On the human side, TCRbeta sequencing was run on scalp tissue and on sorted CD4+ and CD8+ peripheral blood T cells from healthy controls and from alopecia areata patients with either patchy or totalis/universalis disease. Study-wide findings and limitations: Because the treated cohort was small and had only one nonresponder, larger studies are needed to examine links between baseline CD8+ expansion and response. During tofacitinib treatment, many expanded lesional clones stuck around in both scalp and blood, and this persistence may partly explain why relapse happens after treatment is stopped. Tofacitinib significantly lowered scalp clonality and the number of expanded CD8+ clones among the top 100 scalp clones. Shared TCR sequences between patients were less evident than in mice, which may be partly attributable to HLA diversity in the patient population. Unlike mouse skin, where gammadelta T cells dominate, normal human skin contains resident alphabeta T cells that get sequenced too, which complicates analysis of the scalp TCR repertoire. Compared with normal scalp, lesional scalp had higher clonality and more expanded CD8+ clones, particularly in alopecia totalis/universalis, a pattern that suggests antigenic drive.

The time point label of this sample denotes: roughly 24 weeks on oral tofacitinib. In the paper's terms, the treatment or condition label means: oral pan-JAK inhibitor, 5-10 mg twice daily. Lesional scalp punch biopsies and peripheral blood were obtained from alopecia areata patients. PBMCs were separated by density centrifugation and stained for CD3, CD4 and CD8, after which CD4+ and CD8+ T cells were sorted on a FACSAria. Library creation used the immunoSEQ multiplex PCR assay. To provide template for TCR sequencing, every sample had RNA extracted and reverse transcribed into cDNA. First-strand cDNA was synthesized using SuperScript III with a 2:1 mix of oligo-dT and random hexamers. Amplification bias was assessed with a synthetic immune receptor repertoire, and residual bias was removed computationally. As for how the authors treated the data: After raw reads were preprocessed to remove errors, the CDR3 was defined following IMGT conventions as running from the conserved cysteine to phenylalanine. Clonality was calculated as 1 minus Shannon entropy normalized by log2 of the number of productive unique TCRs. CD4 or CD8 identity of scalp clones was inferred by cross-referencing scalp TCRbeta sequences with sorted blood CD4 and CD8 repertoires. The immuneACCESS repertoire file appears here via TCRdb, limited to in-frame rearrangements. These files lack a portion of the clones; in checked studies, under half of the deficit traces to unresolved V genes, and the cause of the others is not known. V and J calls and clone size come straight from that table; D and trimming were deduced from the DNA. The sample profile shows 150,000 to 200,000 clones; roughly 53% of them were found once. The ten largest clones capture roughly 12% of the sample.

The germline V gene sets CDR1 to SGHDT and CDR2 to YYEEEE. The CDR3 spans 13 residues, from the cysteine through the phenylalanine. Only the CDR3 DNA stays, 39 bases, in frame from base 1. The germline ends are 12 bases apart after V is trimmed by 4 bases and J by 4 bases. As for this clone: It has no known antigen specificity. Base qualities are missing; no much larger clone stands one base away. The sample carries other DNA sequences with the same CDR3.

The specimen comprised CD8+ T cells sorted from blood, sampled at week 24, from a patient treated with tofacitinib. The sequence links TRBV5-6 to TRBJ2-7; the D gene is perhaps TRBD1, from 6 matching bases. This clonotype originated in a human donor with alopecia areata. The bases read TGTGCCAGCAGCCCCGGACAGACTTACGAGCAGTACTTC. Its amino acids are CASSPGQTYEQYF.